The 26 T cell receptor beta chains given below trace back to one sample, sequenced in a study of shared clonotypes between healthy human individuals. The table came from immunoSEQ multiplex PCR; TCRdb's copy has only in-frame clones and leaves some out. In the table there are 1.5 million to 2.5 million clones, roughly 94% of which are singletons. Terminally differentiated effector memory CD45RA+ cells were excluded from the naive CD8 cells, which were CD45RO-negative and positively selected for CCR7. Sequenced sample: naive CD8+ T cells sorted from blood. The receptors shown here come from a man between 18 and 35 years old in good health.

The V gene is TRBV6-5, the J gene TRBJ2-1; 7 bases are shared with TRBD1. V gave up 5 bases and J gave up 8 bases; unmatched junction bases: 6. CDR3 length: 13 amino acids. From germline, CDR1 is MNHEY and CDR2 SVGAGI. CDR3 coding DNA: TGTGCCAGCAGTCGCGACAGGGCCTATGAGCAGTTCTTC. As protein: CASSRDRAYEQFF.

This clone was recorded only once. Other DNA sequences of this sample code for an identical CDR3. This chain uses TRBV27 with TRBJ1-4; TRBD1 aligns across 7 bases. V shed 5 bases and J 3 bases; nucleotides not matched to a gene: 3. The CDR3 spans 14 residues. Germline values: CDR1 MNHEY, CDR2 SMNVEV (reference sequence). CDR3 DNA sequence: TGTGCCAGCAGTCTGACAGGGCCTAATGAAAAACTGTTTTTT. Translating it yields CASSLTGPNEKLFF.

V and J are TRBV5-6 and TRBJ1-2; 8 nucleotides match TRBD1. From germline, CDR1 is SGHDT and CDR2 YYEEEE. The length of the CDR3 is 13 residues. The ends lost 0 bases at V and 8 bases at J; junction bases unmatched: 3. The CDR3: CASSLADRGGYTF. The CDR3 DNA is TGTGCCAGCAGCTTGGCCGACAGGGGCGGCTACACCTTC.

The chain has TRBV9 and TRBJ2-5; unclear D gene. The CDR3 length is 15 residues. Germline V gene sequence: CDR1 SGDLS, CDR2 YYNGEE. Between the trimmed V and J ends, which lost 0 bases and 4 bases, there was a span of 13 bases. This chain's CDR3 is CASSVAGQSGETQYF. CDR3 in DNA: TGTGCCAGCAGCGTAGCTGGGCAGTCTGGAGAGACCCAGTACTTC.

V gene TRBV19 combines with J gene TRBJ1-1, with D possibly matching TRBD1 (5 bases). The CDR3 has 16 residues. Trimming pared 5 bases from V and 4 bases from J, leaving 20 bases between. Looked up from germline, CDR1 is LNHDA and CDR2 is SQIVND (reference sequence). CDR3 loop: CASSAAALDTLTEAFF. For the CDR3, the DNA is TGTGCCAGTAGTGCGGCGGCCTTGGACACCCTCACTGAAGCTTTCTTT.

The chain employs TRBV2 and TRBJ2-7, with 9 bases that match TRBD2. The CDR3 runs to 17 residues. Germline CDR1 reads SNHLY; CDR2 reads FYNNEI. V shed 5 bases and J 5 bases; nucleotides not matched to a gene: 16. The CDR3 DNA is TGTGCCAGCAGTCCCCCAGGATGGCGGGAGGGCCGCGACGAGCAGTACTTC. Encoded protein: CASSPPGWREGRDEQYF.

The CDR3 coding sequence is TGTGCCATCAGCCCATCGGACAGGGATTCCTACGAGCAGTACTTC. Its translation: CAISPSDRDSYEQYF. This rearrangement joins TRBV10-3 to TRBJ2-7; 8 nucleotides agree with TRBD1. With 6 bases clipped from V and 1 base from J, the junction kept 8 bases outside the gene matches. CDR3 size: 15 residues. Germline V gene data show CDR1 as ENHRY and CDR2 as SYGVKD.

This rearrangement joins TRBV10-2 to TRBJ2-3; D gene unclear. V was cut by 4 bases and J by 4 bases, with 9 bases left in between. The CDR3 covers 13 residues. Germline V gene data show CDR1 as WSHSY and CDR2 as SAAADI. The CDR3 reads CASSGVGPDTQYF. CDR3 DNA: TGCGCCAGCAGTGGGGTAGGGCCAGATACGCAGTATTTT.

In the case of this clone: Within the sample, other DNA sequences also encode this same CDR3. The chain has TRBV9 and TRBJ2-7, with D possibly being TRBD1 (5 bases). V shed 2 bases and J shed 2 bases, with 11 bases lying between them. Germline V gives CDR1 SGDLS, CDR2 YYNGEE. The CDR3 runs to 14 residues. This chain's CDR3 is CASSVDDSPYEQYF. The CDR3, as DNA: TGTGCCAGCAGCGTCGACGACAGTCCCTACGAGCAGTACTTC.

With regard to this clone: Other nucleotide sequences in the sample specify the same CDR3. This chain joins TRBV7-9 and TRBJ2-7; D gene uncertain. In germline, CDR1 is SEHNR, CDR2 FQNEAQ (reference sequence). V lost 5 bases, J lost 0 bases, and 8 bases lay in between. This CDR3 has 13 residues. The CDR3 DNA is TGTGCCAGCAGCCCGAGTTCCTCCTACGAGCAGTACTTC. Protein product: CASSPSSSYEQYF.

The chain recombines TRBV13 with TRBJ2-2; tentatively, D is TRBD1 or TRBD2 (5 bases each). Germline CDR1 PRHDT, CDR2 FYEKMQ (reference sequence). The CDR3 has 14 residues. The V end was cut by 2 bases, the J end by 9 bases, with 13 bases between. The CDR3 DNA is TGTGCCAGCAGCTTACTTGGTCGGGGCCGGGAGCTGTTTTTT. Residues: CASSLLGRGRELFF.

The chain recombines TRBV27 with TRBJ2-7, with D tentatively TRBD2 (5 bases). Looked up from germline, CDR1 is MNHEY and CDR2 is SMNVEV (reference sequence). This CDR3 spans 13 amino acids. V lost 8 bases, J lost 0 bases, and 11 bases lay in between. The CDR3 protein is CASGYGSSYEQYF. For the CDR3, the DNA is TGTGCCAGCGGGTATGGGAGCTCCTACGAGCAGTACTTC.

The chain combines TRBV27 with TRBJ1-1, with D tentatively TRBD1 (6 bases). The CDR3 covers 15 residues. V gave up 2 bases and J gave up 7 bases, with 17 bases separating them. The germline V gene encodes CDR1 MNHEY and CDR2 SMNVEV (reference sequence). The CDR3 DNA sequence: TGTGCCAGCAGTTTAACCCCTGCGGGGGCGAGTGAAGCTTTCTTT. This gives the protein CASSLTPAGASEAFF.

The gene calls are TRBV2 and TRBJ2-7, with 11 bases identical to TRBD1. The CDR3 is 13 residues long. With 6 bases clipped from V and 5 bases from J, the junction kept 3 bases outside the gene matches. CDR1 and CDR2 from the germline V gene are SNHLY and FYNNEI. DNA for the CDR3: TGTGCCAGCAGGTCGGGACAGGGGGACGAGCAGTACTTC. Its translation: CASRSGQGDEQYF. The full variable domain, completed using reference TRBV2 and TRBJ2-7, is EPEVTQTPSHQVTQMGQEVILRCVPISNHLYFYWYRQILGQKVEFLVSFYNNEISEKSEIFDDQFSVERPDGSNFTLKIRSTKLEDSAMYFCASRSGQGDEQYFGPGTRLTVT.

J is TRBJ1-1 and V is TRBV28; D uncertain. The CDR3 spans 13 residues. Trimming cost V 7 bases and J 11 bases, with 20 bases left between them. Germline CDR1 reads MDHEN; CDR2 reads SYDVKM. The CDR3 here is CASTSTGQQGAFF. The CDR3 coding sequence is TGTGCCAGCACCTCTACCGGGCAACAAGGGGCTTTCTTT. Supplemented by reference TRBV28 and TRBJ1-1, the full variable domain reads DVKVTQSSRYLVKRTGEKVFLECVQDMDHENMFWYRQDPGLGLRLIYFSYDVKMKEKGDIPEGYSVSREKKERFSLILESASTNQTSMYLCASTSTGQQGAFFGQGTRLTVV.

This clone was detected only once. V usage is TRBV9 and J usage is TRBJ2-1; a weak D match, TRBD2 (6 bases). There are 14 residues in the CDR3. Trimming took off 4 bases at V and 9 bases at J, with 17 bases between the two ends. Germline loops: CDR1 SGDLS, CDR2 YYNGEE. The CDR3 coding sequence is TGTGCCAGCAGCCCAACGCGGGGTAGTGGTGAGCAGTTCTTC. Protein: CASSPTRGSGEQFF.

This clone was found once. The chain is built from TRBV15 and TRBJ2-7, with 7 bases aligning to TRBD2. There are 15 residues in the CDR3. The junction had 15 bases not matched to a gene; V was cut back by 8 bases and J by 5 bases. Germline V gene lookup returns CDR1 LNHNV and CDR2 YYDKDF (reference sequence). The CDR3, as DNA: TGTGCCACCTCCTATGGGGGGGAGTGGGTCCACGAGCAGTACTTC. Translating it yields CATSYGGEWVHEQYF.

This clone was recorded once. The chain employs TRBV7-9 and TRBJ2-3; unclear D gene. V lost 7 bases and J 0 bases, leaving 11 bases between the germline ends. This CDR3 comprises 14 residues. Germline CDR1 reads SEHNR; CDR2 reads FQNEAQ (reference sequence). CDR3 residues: CASNAGQSTDTQYF. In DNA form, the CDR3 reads TGTGCCAGCAACGCCGGGCAGAGCACAGATACGCAGTATTTT.

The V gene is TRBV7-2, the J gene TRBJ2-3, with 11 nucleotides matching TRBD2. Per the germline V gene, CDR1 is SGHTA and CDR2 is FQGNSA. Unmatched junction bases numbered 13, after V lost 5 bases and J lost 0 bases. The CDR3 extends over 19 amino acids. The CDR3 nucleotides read TGTGCCAGCAGCCTACCGACTAGCGGGATAGTCGGTAGCACAGATACGCAGTATTTT. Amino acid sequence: CASSLPTSGIVGSTDTQYF.

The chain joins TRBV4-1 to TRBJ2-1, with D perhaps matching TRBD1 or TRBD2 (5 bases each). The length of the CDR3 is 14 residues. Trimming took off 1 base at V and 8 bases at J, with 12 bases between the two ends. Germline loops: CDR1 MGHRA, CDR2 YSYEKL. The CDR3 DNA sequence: TGCGCCAGCAGCCAAGTGAGGGGTAAGGATGAGCAGTTCTTC. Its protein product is CASSQVRGKDEQFF.

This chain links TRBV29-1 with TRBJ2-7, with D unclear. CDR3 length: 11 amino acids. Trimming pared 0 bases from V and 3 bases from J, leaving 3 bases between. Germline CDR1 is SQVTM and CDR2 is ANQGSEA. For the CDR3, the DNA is TGCAGCGTTGAAGAGGACTACGAGCAGTACTTC. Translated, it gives CSVEEDYEQYF.

CDR3 amino acids: CASSESLASGPQETQYF. CDR3 coding DNA: TGTGCCAGCAGTGAAAGCTTGGCTAGCGGGCCACAAGAGACCCAGTACTTC. This rearrangement joins TRBV2 to TRBJ2-5; TRBD2 agrees at 8 bases. Trimming at V came to 2 bases and at J to 2 bases, leaving 10 bases not matched to a gene. The CDR3 runs to 17 residues. Germline values: CDR1 SNHLY, CDR2 FYNNEI. Variable domain in full (rest from reference TRBV2 and TRBJ2-5): EPEVTQTPSHQVTQMGQEVILRCVPISNHLYFYWYRQILGQKVEFLVSFYNNEISEKSEIFDDQFSVERPDGSNFTLKIRSTKLEDSAMYFCASSESLASGPQETQYFGPGTRLLVL.

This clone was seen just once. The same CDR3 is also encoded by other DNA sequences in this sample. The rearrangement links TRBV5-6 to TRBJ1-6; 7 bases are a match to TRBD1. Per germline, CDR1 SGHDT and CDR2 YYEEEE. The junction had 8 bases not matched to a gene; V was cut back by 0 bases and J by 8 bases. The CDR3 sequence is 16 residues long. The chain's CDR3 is CASSLGGAGGHSPLHF. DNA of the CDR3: TGTGCCAGCAGCTTGGGCGGGGCAGGGGGGCATTCACCCCTCCACTTT.

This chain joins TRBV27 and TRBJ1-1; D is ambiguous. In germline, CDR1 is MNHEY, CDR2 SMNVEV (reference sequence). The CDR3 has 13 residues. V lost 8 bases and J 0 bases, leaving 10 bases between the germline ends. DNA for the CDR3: TGTGCCAGCGGTTGGACGGTGAACACTGAAGCTTTCTTT. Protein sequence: CASGWTVNTEAFF.

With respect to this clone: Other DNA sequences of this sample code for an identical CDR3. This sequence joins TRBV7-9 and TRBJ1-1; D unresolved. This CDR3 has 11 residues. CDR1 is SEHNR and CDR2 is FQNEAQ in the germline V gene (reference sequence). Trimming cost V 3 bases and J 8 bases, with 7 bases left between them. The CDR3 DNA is TGTGCCAGCAGCTTGACCCCCGAAGCTTTCTTT. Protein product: CASSLTPEAFF.

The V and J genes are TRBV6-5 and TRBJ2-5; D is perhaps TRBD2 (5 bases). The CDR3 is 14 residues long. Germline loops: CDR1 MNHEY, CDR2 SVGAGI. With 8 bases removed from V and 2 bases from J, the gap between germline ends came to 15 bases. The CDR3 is CASSKGGRQETQYF. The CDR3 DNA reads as TGTGCCAGCTCGAAAGGAGGCAGACAAGAGACCCAGTACTTC.